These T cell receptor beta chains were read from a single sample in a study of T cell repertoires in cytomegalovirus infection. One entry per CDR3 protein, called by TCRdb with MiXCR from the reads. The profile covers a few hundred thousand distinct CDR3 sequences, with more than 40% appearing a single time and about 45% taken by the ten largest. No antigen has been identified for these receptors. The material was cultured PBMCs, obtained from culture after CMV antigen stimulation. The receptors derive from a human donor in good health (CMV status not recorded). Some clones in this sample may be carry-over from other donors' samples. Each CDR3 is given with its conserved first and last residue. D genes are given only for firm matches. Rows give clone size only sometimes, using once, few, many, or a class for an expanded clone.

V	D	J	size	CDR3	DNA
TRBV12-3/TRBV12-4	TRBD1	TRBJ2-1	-	CASAGGDRGRNEQFF	TGTGCCAGTGCTGGGGGGGACAGGGGAAGGAATGAGCAGTTCTTC
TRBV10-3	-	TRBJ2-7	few	CAISELGSRSF	TGTGCCATCAGTGAGTTGGGGAGCAGGTCCTTC
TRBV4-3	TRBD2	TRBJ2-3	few	CASSPGLAGAPDTQYF	TGCGCCAGCAGCCCGGGACTAGCGGGAGCCCCAGATACGCAGTATTTT
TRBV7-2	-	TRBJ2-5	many	CASSLNSGLAGETQYF	TGTGCCAGCAGCCTTAACTCAGGGTTGGCAGGAGAGACCCAGTACTTC
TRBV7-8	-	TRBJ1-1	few	CASSRMRDTEAFF	TGTGCCAGCAGCCGTATGCGGGACACTGAAGCTTTCTTT
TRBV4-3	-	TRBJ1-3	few	CASSQGRNSGNTIYF	TGCGCCAGCAGCCAAGGGAGAAACTCTGGAAACACCATATATTTT
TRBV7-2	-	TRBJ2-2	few	CASTPWRLNTGELFF	TGTGCCAGCACCCCATGGAGGTTGAACACCGGGGAGCTGTTTTTT
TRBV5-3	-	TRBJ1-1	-	CASSLQGFDTEAFF	TGTGCCAGCAGCTTACAGGGATTTGACACTGAAGCTTTCTTT
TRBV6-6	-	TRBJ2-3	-	CASSYAGITDTQYF	TGTGCCAGCAGTTACGCGGGGATCACAGATACGCAGTATTTT
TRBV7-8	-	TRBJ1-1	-	CASRPLRGNPKAFF	TGTGCCAGCAGACCTCTTAGGGGGAACCCGAAAGCTTTCTTT
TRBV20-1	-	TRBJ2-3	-	CSARPAGSDTQYF	TGCAGTGCCAGACCTGCTGGGTCAGATACGCAGTATTTT
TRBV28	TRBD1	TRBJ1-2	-	CASRDRGRADYGYTF	TGTGCCAGCAGAGACAGGGGAAGGGCGGACTATGGCTACACCTTC
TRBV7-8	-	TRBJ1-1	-	CASSLAKGGPITEAFF	TGTGCCAGCAGCTTAGCTAAGGGGGGTCCTATCACTGAAGCTTTCTTT
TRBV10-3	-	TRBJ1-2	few	CAISEPDVGLGYTF	TGTGCCATCAGTGAGCCGGACGTAGGGCTTGGCTACACCTTC
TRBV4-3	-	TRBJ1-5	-	CASSQGASGLHQPQHF	TGCGCCAGCAGCCAGGGAGCATCAGGGCTCCATCAGCCCCAGCATTTT
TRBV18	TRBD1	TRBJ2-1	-	CASSPVLDRDNFF	TGTGCCAGCTCACCTGTTCTGGACAGGGATAACTTCTTC
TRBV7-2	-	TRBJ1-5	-	CASSASVGGPQHF	TGTGCCAGCAGCGCCTCCGTCGGGGGGCCCCAGCATTTT
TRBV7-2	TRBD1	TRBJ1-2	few	CASSSRTGDGYTF	TGTGCCAGCAGCTCCCGGACAGGGGACGGCTACACCTTC
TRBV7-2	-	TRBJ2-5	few	CASSPRTTQETQYF	TGTGCCAGCAGCCCCCGGACTACCCAGGAGACCCAGTACTTC
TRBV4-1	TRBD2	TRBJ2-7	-	CASSQGLAGNYEQYF	TGCGCCAGCAGCCAGGGACTAGCGGGGAACTACGAGCAGTACTTC
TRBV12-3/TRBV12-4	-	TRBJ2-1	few	CASSFLQGPYNEQFF	TGTGCCAGCAGTTTTCTCCAGGGACCTTACAATGAGCAGTTCTTC
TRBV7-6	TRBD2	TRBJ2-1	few	CASSFEPGLAYSYNEQFF	TGTGCCAGCAGCTTCGAACCGGGACTAGCTTACTCCTACAATGAGCAGTTCTTC
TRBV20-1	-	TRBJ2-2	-	CSARDLFTGELFF	TGCAGTGCTAGGGACTTATTCACCGGGGAGCTGTTTTTT
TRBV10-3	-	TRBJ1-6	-	CAISEGGSPLHF	TGTGCCATCAGTGAGGGGGGTTCACCCCTCCACTTT